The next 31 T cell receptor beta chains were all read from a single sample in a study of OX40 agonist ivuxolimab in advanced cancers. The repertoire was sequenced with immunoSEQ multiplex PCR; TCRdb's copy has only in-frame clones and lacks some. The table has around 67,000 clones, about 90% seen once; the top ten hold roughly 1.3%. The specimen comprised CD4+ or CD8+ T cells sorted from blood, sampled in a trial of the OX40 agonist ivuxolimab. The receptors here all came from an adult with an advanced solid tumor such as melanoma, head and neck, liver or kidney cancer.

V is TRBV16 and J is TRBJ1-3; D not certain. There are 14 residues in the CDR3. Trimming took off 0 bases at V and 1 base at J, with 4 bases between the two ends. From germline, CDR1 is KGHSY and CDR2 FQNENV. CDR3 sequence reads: CASSQSYSGNTIYF. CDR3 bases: TGTGCCAGCAGCCAATCGTATTCTGGAAACACCATATATTTT.

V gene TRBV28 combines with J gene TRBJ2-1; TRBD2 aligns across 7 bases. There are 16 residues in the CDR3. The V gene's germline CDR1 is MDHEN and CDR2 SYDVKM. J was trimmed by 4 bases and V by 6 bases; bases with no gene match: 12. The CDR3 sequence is CASSKPGLAVYNEQFF. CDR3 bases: TGTGCCAGCAGCAAACCCGGGCTAGCGGTGTACAATGAGCAGTTCTTC.

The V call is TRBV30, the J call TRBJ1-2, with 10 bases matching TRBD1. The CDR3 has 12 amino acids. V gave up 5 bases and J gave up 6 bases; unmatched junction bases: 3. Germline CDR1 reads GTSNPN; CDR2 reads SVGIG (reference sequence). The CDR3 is CAWGQGDDGYTF. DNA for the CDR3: TGTGCCTGGGGACAGGGGGACGATGGCTACACCTTC.

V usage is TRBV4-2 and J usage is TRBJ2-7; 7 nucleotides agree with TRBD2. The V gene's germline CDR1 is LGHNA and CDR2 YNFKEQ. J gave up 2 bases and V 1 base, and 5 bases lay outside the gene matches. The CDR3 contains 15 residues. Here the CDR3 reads CASSQVQREPYEQYF. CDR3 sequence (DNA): TGTGCCAGCAGCCAAGTGCAGCGGGAACCCTACGAGCAGTACTTC.

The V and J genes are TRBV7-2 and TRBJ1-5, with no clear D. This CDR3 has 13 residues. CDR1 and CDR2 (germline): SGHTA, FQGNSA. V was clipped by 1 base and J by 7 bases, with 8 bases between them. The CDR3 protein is CASSLGRGQPQHF. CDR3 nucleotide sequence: TGTGCCAGCAGCTTAGGGCGCGGGCAGCCCCAGCATTTT.

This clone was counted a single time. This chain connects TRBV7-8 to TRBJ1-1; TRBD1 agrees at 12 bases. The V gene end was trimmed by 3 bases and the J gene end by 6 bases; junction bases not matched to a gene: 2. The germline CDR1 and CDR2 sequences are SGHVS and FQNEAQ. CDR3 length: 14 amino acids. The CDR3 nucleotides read TGTGCCAGCAGCTTGGGACAGGGGGCTTCTGAAGCTTTCTTT. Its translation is CASSLGQGASEAFF.

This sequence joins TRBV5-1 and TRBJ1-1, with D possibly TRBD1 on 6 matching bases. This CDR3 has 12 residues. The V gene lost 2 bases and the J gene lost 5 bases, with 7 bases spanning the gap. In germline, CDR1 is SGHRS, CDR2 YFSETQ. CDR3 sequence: CASSLQGTEAFF. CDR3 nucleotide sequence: TGCGCCAGCAGCTTACAGGGAACTGAAGCTTTCTTT. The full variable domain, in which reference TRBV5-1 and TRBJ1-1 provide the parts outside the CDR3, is KAGVTQTPRYLIKTRGQQVTLSCSPISGHRSVSWYQQTPGQGLQFLFEYFSETQRNKGNFPGRFSGRQFSNSRSEMNVSTLELGDSALYLCASSLQGTEAFFGQGTRLTVV.

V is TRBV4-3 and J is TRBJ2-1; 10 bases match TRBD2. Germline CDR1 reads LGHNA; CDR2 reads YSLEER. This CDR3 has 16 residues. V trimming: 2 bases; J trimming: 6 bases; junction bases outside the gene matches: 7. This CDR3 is CASSQTLAGVTNEQFF. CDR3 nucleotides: TGCGCCAGCAGCCAAACCCTAGCGGGAGTAACCAATGAGCAGTTCTTC.

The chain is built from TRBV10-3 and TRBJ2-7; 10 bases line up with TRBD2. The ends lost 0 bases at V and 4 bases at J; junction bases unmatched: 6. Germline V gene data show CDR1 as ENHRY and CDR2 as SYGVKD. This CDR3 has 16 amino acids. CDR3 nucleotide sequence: TGTGCCATCAGTGAGTCCCCACTAGCGGGGAATTACGAGCAGTACTTC. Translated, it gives CAISESPLAGNYEQYF.

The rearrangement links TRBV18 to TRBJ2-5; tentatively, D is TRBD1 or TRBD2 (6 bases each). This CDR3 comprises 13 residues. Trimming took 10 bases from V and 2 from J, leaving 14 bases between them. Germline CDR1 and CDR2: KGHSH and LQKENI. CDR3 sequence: CATSRGGQETQYF. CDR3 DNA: TGTGCCACCTCCCGAGGGGGGCAAGAGACCCAGTACTTC.

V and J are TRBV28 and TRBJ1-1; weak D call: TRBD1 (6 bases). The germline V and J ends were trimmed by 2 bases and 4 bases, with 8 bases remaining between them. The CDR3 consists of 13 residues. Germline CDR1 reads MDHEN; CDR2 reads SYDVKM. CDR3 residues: CASSLQQGTEAFF. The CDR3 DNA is TGTGCCAGCAGTTTACAACAGGGCACTGAAGCTTTCTTT. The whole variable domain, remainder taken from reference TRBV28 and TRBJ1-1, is DVKVTQSSRYLVKRTGEKVFLECVQDMDHENMFWYRQDPGLGLRLIYFSYDVKMKEKGDIPEGYSVSREKKERFSLILESASTNQTSMYLCASSLQQGTEAFFGQGTRLTVV.

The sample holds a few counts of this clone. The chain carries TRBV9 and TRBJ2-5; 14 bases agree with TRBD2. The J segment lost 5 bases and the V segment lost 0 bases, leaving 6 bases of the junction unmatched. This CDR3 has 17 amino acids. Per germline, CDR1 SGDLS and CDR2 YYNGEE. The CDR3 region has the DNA TGTGCCAGCAGCGTAGGAGGACTAGCGGGAGGTGGGGAGACCCAGTACTTC. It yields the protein CASSVGGLAGGGETQYF. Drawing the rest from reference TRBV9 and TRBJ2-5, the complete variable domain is DSGVTQTPKHLITATGQRVTLRCSPRSGDLSVYWYQQSLDQGLQFLIQYYNGEERAKGNILERFSAQQFPDLHSELNLSSLELGDSALYFCASSVGGLAGGGETQYFGPGTRLLVL.

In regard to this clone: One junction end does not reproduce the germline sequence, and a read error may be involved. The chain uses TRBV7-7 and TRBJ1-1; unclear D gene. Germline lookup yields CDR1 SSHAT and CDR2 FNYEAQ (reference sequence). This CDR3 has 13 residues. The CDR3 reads CASSFGPNTEAFF. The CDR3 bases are TGTGCTAGCAGCTTTGGGCCCAACACTGAAGCTTTCTTT.

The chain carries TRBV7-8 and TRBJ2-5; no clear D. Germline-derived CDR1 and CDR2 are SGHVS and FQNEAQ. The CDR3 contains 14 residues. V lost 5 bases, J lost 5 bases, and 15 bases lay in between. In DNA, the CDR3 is TGTGCCAGCAGCCCCGCCCCAATGGGGGAGACCCAGTACTTC. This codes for CASSPAPMGETQYF.

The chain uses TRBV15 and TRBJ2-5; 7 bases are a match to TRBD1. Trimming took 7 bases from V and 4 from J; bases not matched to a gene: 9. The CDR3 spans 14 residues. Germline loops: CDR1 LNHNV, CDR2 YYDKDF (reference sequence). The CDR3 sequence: CATISSTGTETQYF. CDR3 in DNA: TGTGCCACCATAAGTTCGACAGGGACAGAGACCCAGTACTTC.

CDR3 sequence (DNA): TGTGCCAGTGGGGGGGTCGGCACTAATGAAAAACTGTTTTTT. It codes for CASGGVGTNEKLFF. The J gene is TRBJ1-4, the V gene TRBV6-6, with a weak D call TRBD1 (5 bases). V was clipped by 9 bases and J by 2 bases, with 13 bases between them. Germline V lookup: CDR1 MNHNY, CDR2 SVGAGI (reference sequence). This CDR3 spans 14 amino acids.

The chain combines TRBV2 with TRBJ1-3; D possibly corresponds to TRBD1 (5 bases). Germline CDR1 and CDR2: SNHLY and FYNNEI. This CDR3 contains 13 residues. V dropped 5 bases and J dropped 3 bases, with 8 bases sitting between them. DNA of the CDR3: TGTGCCAGCAGTTACAGGAGTGGAAACACCATATATTTT. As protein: CASSYRSGNTIYF.

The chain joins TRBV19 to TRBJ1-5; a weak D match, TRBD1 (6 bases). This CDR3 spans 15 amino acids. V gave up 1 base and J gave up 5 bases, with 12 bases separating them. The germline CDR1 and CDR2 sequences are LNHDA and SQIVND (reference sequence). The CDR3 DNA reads TGTGCCAGTAGTATAGGAACAGGGACCCATCAGCCCCAGCATTTT. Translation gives CASSIGTGTHQPQHF.

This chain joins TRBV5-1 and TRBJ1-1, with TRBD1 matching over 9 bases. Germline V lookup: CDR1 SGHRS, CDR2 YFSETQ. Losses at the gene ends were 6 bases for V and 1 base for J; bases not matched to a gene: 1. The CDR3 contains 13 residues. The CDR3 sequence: CASMGQGNTEAFF. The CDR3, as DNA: TGCGCCAGCATGGGACAGGGGAACACTGAAGCTTTCTTT.

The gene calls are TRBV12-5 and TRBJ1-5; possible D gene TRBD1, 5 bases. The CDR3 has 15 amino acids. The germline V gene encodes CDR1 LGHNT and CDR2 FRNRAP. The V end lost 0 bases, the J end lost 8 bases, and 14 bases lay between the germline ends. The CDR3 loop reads CASGLVPGGLEPQHF. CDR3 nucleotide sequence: TGTGCTAGTGGTTTGGTACCGGGGGGTTTGGAGCCCCAGCATTTT.

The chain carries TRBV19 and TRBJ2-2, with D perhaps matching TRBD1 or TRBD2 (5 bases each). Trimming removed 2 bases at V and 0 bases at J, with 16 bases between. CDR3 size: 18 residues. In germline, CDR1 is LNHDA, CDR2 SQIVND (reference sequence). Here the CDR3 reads CASSIIPREFSNTGELFF. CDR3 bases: TGTGCCAGTAGTATAATCCCCAGGGAGTTCTCGAACACCGGGGAGCTGTTTTTT.

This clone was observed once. CDR3 protein: CASSHGVGGWQLVEQYF. Here the CDR3 DNA reads TGCGCCAGCAGCCATGGAGTAGGGGGATGGCAACTCGTCGAGCAGTACTTC. This rearrangement joins TRBV4-3 to TRBJ2-7, with D possibly being TRBD1 (6 bases). The CDR3 covers 17 residues. CDR1 is LGHNA, CDR2 YSLEER, per germline. Deletions cut 3 bases from V and 6 bases from J, with 24 bases between.

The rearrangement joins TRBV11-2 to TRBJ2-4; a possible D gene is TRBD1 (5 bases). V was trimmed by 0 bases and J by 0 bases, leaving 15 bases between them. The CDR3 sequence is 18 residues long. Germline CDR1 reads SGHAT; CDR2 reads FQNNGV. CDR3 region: CASSLEGRRTLAKNIQYF. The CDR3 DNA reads TGTGCCAGCAGCTTAGAGGGGCGGCGGACCCTAGCCAAAAACATTCAGTACTTC.

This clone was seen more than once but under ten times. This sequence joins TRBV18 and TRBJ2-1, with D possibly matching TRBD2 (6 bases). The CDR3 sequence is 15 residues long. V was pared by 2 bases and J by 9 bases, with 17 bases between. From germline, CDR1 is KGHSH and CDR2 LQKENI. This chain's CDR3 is CASSPTLDLAAEQFF. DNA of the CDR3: TGTGCCAGCTCACCAACCTTGGATTTAGCGGCTGAGCAGTTCTTC.

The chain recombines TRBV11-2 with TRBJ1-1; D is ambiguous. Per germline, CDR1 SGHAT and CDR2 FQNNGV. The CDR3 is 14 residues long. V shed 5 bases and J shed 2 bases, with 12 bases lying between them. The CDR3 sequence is CASSPRSSNTEAFF. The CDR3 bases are TGTGCCAGCAGCCCCCGTTCTAGCAACACTGAAGCTTTCTTT.

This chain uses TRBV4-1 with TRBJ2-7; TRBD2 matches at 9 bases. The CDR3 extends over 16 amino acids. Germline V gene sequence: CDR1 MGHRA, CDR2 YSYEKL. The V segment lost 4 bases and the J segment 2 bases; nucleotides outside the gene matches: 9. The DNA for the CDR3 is TGCGCCAGCAGCCCCCGGGTCGCTAGCGGGACCTACGAGCAGTACTTC. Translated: CASSPRVASGTYEQYF.

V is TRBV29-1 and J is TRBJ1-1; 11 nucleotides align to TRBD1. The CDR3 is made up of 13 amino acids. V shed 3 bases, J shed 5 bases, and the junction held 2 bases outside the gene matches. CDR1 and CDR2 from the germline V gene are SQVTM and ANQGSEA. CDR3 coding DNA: TGCAGCGTTGAGGACAGGGGGCATACTGAAGCTTTCTTT. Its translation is CSVEDRGHTEAFF.

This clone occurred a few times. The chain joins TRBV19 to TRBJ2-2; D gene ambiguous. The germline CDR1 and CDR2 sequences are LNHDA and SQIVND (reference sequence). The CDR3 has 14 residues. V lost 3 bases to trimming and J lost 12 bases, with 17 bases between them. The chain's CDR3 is CASSMFGRESKLFF. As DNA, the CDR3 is TGTGCCAGTAGTATGTTCGGCCGCGAGTCCAAGCTGTTTTTT.

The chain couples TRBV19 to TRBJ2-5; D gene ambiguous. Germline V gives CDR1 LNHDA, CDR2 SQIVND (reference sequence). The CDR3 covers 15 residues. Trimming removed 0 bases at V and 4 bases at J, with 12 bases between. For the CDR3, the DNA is TGTGCCAGTAGTATAGATGTGGCCCGCGGAGAGACCCAGTACTTC. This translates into CASSIDVARGETQYF. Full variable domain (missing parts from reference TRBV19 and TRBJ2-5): DGGITQSPKYLFRKEGQNVTLSCEQNLNHDAMYWYRQDPGQGLRLIYYSQIVNDFQKGDIAEGYSVSREKKESFPLTVTSAQKNPTAFYLCASSIDVARGETQYFGPGTRLLVL.

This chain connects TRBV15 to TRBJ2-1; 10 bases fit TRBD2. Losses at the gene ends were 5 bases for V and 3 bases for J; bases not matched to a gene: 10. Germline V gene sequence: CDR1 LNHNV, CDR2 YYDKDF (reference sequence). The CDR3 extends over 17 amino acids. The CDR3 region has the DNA TGTGCCACCAGCGGTCCCTTAGGACTAGCGGTCTACAATGAGCAGTTCTTC. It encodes CATSGPLGLAVYNEQFF.

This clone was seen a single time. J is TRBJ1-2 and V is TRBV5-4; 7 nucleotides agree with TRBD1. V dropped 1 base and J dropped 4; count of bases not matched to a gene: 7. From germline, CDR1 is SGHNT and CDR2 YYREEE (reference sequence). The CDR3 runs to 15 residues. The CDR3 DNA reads TGTGCCAGCAGCTTGCCGCAGGGGGACTTCTATGGCTACACCTTC. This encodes CASSLPQGDFYGYTF.